The clone carrying this TCR beta chain has just a few counts. This sample stems from a study of cytomegalovirus exposure and HLA in healthy donors. In the PCR, 60 Vbeta and 13 Jbeta primers were used. Here immunoSEQ multiplex PCR was the method, and the copy in TCRdb shows in-frame clones only, minus some. The profile shows 150,000 to 200,000 clones, approximately 80% of them singletons. V was cut by 10 bases and J by 0 bases, with 16 bases left in between. CDR1 SNHLY and CDR2 FYNNEI come from the germline V gene. The CDR3 is 15 amino acids. J is TRBJ2-1 and V is TRBV2; no definite D call. The source is a woman aged 45 to 65 in good health and CMV-seropositive. The sample taken for sequencing was PBMCs. The CDR3 nucleotides read TGTGCCACCTCGTCATCCAGCGACTCCTACAATGAGCAGTTCTTC. Protein product: CATSSSSDSYNEQFF.